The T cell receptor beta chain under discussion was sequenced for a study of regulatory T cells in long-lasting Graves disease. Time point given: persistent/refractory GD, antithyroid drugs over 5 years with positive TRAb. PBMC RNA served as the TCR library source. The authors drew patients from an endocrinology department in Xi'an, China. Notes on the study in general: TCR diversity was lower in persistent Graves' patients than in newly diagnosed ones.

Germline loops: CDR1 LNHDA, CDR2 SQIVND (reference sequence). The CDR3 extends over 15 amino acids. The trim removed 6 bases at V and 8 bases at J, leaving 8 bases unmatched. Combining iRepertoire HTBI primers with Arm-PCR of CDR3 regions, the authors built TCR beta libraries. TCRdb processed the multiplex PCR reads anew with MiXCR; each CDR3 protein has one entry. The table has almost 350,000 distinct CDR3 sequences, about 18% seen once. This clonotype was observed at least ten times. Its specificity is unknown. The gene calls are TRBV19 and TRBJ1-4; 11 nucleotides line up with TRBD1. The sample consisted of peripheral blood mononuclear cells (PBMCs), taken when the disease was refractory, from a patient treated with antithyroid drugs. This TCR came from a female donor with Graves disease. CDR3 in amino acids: CASSRGQGVREKLFF. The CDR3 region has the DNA TGTGCCAGTAGCCGGGGACAGGGGGTACGGGAAAAACTGTTTTTT.